One sample yielded the 24 T cell receptor beta chains listed below, sequenced in a study of T cells in Graves' hyperthyroidism and ophthalmopathy. The source material, RNA transcripts, was used to amplify TCR beta CDR3 regions. HTBI primers drove first-round RT-PCR of the TCR CDR3. TCRdb processed the multiplex PCR reads anew with MiXCR; each CDR3 protein has one entry. The data contain around 690,000 distinct CDR3 sequences, 17% of them seen just once; the ten biggest clones take up roughly a sixth. The specimen sequenced was blood. Source of these receptors: a man in his forties or fifties with Graves' hyperthyroidism.

In its sample, this clonotype was seen a few times. The J gene is TRBJ1-1, the V gene TRBV2; 8 nucleotides line up with TRBD1. J lost 0 bases, V lost 6 bases, and 6 bases had no gene match. The CDR3 runs 15 residues. Germline CDR1 SNHLY, CDR2 FYNNEI. CDR3 region: CASRRGTGLNTEAFF. The CDR3 DNA follows: TGTGCCAGCAGGAGAGGGACAGGTCTGAACACTGAAGCTTTCTTT.

This clonotype was seen many times. The V gene is TRBV15, the J gene TRBJ1-1; D is uncertain. The V end was cut by 1 base, the J end by 4 bases, with 13 bases between. The germline CDR1 and CDR2 sequences are LNHNV and YYDKDF (reference sequence). CDR3 length equals 15 residues. The DNA for the CDR3 is TGTGCCACCAGCAGAGCAGGAAACGTAGGCACTGAAGCTTTCTTT. Encoded protein: CATSRAGNVGTEAFF.

The sample holds many counts of this clonotype. The rearrangement joins TRBV5-1 to TRBJ2-3; the D is unclear. Deletions cut 2 bases from V and 0 bases from J, with 10 bases between. The CDR3 runs to 15 residues. In germline, CDR1 is SGHRS, CDR2 YFSETQ. CDR3 sequence reads: CASSFYKPSTDTQYF. The CDR3, as DNA: TGCGCCAGCAGCTTCTACAAACCTAGCACAGATACGCAGTATTTT.

This clonotype was counted ten times or more. The chain carries TRBV27 and TRBJ1-4, with D possibly matching TRBD1 (6 bases). The CDR3 extends over 14 amino acids. V was shortened by 2 bases and J by 7 bases, with 11 bases between the two germline ends. From germline, CDR1 is MNHEY and CDR2 SMNVEV (reference sequence). The CDR3 DNA follows: TGTGCCAGCAGTTTAATGGGGGCTCGTGAAAAACTGTTTTTT. This sequence encodes CASSLMGAREKLFF.

There are many counts of this clonotype. CDR3: CASSLTGSGYTQYF. CDR3 sequence (DNA): TGTGCCAGCAGCTTGACGGGGAGCGGGTATACGCAGTATTTT. This chain uses TRBV7-3 with TRBJ2-3; a possible D gene is TRBD2 (6 bases). CDR3 length: 14 residues. CDR1 is SGHTA and CDR2 is FQGTGA in the germline V gene. The V and J ends lost 3 bases and 7 bases respectively, with 14 bases between them.

For the CDR3, the DNA is TGTGCCAGCAGTTTGTTGGACCAGCCCCAGCATTTT. The encoded protein is CASSLLDQPQHF. J is TRBJ1-5 and V is TRBV27, with D unclear. The CDR3 loop spans 12 amino acids. Germline CDR1 and CDR2: MNHEY and SMNVEV (reference sequence). V lost 3 bases and J 7 bases, leaving 7 bases between the germline ends.

This clonotype was counted many times. V and J are TRBV12-3 or TRBV12-4 and TRBJ2-7; no clear D gene. The CDR3 runs to 12 residues. Trimming left V 3 bases short and J 2 bases short, with 5 bases between. The CDR3 DNA reads as TGTGCCAGCAGTTTTAGGACCTACGAGCAGTACTTC. It encodes CASSFRTYEQYF.

This clonotype came up many times. This chain joins TRBV7-9 and TRBJ1-1; 9 positions match TRBD1. The CDR3 is 15 amino acids. With 5 bases clipped from V and 1 base from J, the junction kept 5 bases outside the gene matches. Per germline, CDR1 SEHNR and CDR2 FQNEAQ (reference sequence). The CDR3 DNA follows: TGTGCCAGCAGCCGGACAGGGGTGCCGAACACTGAAGCTTTCTTT. Translation: CASSRTGVPNTEAFF.

Worth noting for this clonotype: Possible read error: a much larger clone is one base away. The rearrangement links TRBV29-1 to TRBJ2-1; D remains unclear. The CDR3 length is 10 residues. Deletions cut 3 bases from V and 6 bases from J, with 3 bases between. CDR1 and CDR2 (germline): SQVTM, ANQGSEA. In DNA, the CDR3 is TGCAGCGTTGATGGCAATGAGCAGTTCTTC. It specifies CSVDGNEQFF.

There are many counts of this clonotype. The chain links TRBV28 to TRBJ2-2; weak D call: TRBD1 (6 bases). The CDR3 is 14 amino acids. CDR1 is MDHEN, CDR2 SYDVKM, per germline. The V end lost 5 bases, the J end lost 3 bases, and 10 bases lay between the germline ends. CDR3 in amino acids: CASSRTDYTGELFF. The CDR3 bases are TGTGCCAGCAGTCGGACAGACTACACCGGGGAGCTGTTTTTT.

The chain couples TRBV29-1 to TRBJ2-7, with D possibly being TRBD1 or TRBD2 (5 bases each). In germline, CDR1 is SQVTM, CDR2 ANQGSEA. V dropped 6 bases and J dropped 1 base, with 10 bases sitting between them. The CDR3 runs to 12 residues. The CDR3 DNA is TGCAGCGTCCGGGACGGATCCTACGAGCAGTACTTC. It translates to CSVRDGSYEQYF.

As to this clonotype: This may be a read error: a much more frequent sequence differs by one nucleotide. The J gene is TRBJ2-2, the V gene TRBV11-2; D not resolved. Trimming cost V 5 bases and J 7 bases, with 8 bases left between them. This CDR3 contains 12 residues. The germline CDR1 and CDR2 sequences are SGHAT and FQNNGV. DNA of the CDR3: TGTGCCAGCAGCCAACTAAACGGGGAGCTGTTTTTT. It codes for CASSQLNGELFF.

About this clonotype: It may be a read error: a sequence one base away is much more abundant. The J gene is TRBJ1-3, the V gene TRBV20-1, with unresolved D. Germline V gene data show CDR1 as DFQATT and CDR2 as SNEGSKA (reference sequence). The CDR3 loop spans 15 amino acids. In DNA form, the CDR3 reads TGCAGTGCTAGAGTGTTAAAGCGAACTGGAAACACCATGTATTTT. It is translated as CSARVLKRTGNTMYF.

This clonotype was counted ten times or more. This chain links TRBV28 with TRBJ1-2; D gene unclear. V shed 5 bases and J shed 4 bases, with 11 bases lying between them. The CDR3 consists of 13 residues. Germline V gene sequence: CDR1 MDHEN, CDR2 SYDVKM. CDR3 in DNA: TGTGCCAGCAGTCCCTCGGCGGTCTATGGCTACACCTTC. Translating it yields CASSPSAVYGYTF.

In this sample, this clonotype turned up a few times. V is TRBV12-3 or TRBV12-4 and J is TRBJ2-1; 7 positions agree with TRBD1. The CDR3 sequence is 15 residues long. The J segment lost 6 bases and the V segment lost 5 bases, leaving 10 bases of the junction unmatched. CDR3 nucleotides: TGTGCCAGCAGTCCCAATGACAGGGTTGGCAATGAGCAGTTCTTC. Its translation is CASSPNDRVGNEQFF.

There are many counts of this clonotype. The chain employs TRBV12-3 or TRBV12-4 and TRBJ2-3; TRBD1 aligns across 7 bases. This CDR3 has 14 amino acids. V lost 8 bases and J lost 4; bases outside the gene matches: 9. This chain's CDR3 is CASGTRGFADTQYF. The CDR3 bases are TGTGCCAGCGGGACCAGGGGGTTTGCAGATACGCAGTATTTT.

This clonotype came up many times. The V and J genes are TRBV24-1 and TRBJ2-3; the D call may be TRBD1 or TRBD2 (5 bases each). Germline loops: CDR1 KGHDR, CDR2 SFDVKD. With 5 bases removed from V and 2 bases from J, the gap between germline ends came to 13 bases. This CDR3 contains 15 residues. The CDR3 here is CATSGGQGLTDTQYF. CDR3 in DNA: TGTGCCACCAGTGGAGGGCAGGGTCTCACAGATACGCAGTATTTT.

This clonotype showed up just a few times. In this CDR3 the conserved last residue, phenylalanine or tryptophan, is missing, so a read error is likely. The V and J genes are TRBV2 and TRBJ2-5, with 11 bases aligning to TRBD2. Trimming at V came to 7 bases and at J to 4 bases, leaving 14 bases not matched to a gene. The V gene's germline CDR1 is SNHLY and CDR2 FYNNEI. The CDR3 loop spans 17 amino acids. In DNA form, the CDR3 reads TGTGCCAGCAACCCGAGGACTAGCGGGCTCGTTGGAGAGACCCAGTACCTC. Translation: CASNPRTSGLVGETQYL.

The chain carries TRBV28 and TRBJ1-3, with TRBD1 matching 7 bases. Germline V gene lookup returns CDR1 MDHEN and CDR2 SYDVKM. V trimming: 3 bases; J trimming: 0 bases; junction bases outside the gene matches: 5. The CDR3 has 16 residues. CDR3 sequence: CASSFWTGSSGNTIYF. The CDR3 DNA follows: TGTGCCAGCAGTTTCTGGACAGGATCCTCTGGAAACACCATATATTTT.

This clonotype appeared many times. This chain joins TRBV6-5 and TRBJ1-2; D remains ambiguous. Per the germline V gene, CDR1 is MNHEY and CDR2 is SVGAGI. The CDR3 sequence is 16 residues long. Trimming removed 2 bases at V and 2 bases at J, with 15 bases between. The CDR3 here is CASSYTLEDGNYGYTF. CDR3 DNA sequence: TGTGCCAGCAGTTACACCCTCGAGGACGGAAACTATGGCTACACCTTC.

The V and J genes are TRBV29-1 and TRBJ2-2; 11 nucleotides line up with TRBD2. The CDR3 extends over 14 amino acids. Germline lookup yields CDR1 SQVTM and CDR2 ANQGSEA. V was clipped by 6 bases and J by 7 bases; unmatched bases: 7. The DNA of the CDR3 is TGCAGCGTGTCACTAGCGGGAGTGGTCGGGGAGCTGTTTTTT. Protein product: CSVSLAGVVGELFF.

This clonotype was seen more than once but under ten times. The chain recombines TRBV7-8 with TRBJ1-1, with 9 positions matching TRBD1. The V segment lost 5 bases and the J segment 3 bases; nucleotides outside the gene matches: 7. CDR1 and CDR2 from the germline V gene are SGHVS and FQNEAQ. CDR3 length equals 15 residues. The CDR3, as DNA: TGTGCCAGCAGCGGACAGGGGCCGGGGTACACTGAAGCTTTCTTT. Translating it yields CASSGQGPGYTEAFF.

This clonotype has only a few counts. The chain combines TRBV5-1 with TRBJ2-5, with 11 bases aligning to TRBD2. The trim removed 0 bases at V and 2 bases at J, leaving 6 bases unmatched. CDR1 and CDR2 (germline): SGHRS, YFSETQ. The CDR3 is 17 residues long. CDR3 coding DNA: TGCGCCAGCAGCTTGGAATTCCGACTAGCGGGACAAGAGACCCAGTACTTC. This codes for CASSLEFRLAGQETQYF. The variable domain in full, with the rest retrieved from reference TRBV5-1 and TRBJ2-5, is KAGVTQTPRYLIKTRGQQVTLSCSPISGHRSVSWYQQTPGQGLQFLFEYFSETQRNKGNFPGRFSGRQFSNSRSEMNVSTLELGDSALYLCASSLEFRLAGQETQYFGPGTRLLVL.

This clonotype was picked up many times. The rearrangement uses TRBV29-1 and TRBJ2-1; TRBD2 aligns across 8 bases. With V trimmed by 6 bases and J by 4 bases, 8 bases remained unmatched. CDR1 is SQVTM and CDR2 is ANQGSEA in the germline V gene. The CDR3 totals 14 residues. The CDR3 sequence: CSVHSAGAYNEQFF. The CDR3 bases are TGCAGCGTCCATTCAGCGGGGGCATACAATGAGCAGTTCTTC.